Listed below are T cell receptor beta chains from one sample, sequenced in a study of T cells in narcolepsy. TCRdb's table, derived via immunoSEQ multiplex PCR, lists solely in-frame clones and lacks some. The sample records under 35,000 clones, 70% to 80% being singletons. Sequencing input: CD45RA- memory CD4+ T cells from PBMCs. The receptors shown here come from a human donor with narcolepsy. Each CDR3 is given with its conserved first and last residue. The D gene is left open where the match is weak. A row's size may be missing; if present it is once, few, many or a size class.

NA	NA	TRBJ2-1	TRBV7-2	CASSLEGAPYNEQFF	TGTGCCAGCAGCCTTGAAGGGGCCCCCTACAATGAGCAGTTCTTC
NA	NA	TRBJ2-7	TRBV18	CASSTDSLSYEQYF	TGTGCCAGCTCAACCGACAGCCTCTCCTACGAGCAGTACTTC
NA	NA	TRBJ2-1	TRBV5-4	CASSFTEYNEQFF	TGTGCCAGCAGCTTCACAGAATACAATGAGCAGTTCTTC
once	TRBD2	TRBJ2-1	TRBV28	CATTRRGAGGSSYNEQFF	TGTGCCACCACCCGGAGGGGGGCGGGAGGGAGCTCCTACAATGAGCAGTTCTTC
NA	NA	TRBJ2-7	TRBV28	CASSPRDFSSYEQYF	TGTGCCAGCAGCCCCCGGGACTTTTCCTCCTACGAGCAGTACTTC
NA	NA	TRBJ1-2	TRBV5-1	CASSLPDGYGYTF	TGCGCCAGCAGCTTGCCCGACGGCTATGGCTACACCTTC
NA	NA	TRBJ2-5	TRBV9	CASSVGLQGTQYF	TGTGCCAGCAGCGTAGGTCTCCAAGGGACCCAGTACTTC
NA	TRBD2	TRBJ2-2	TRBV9	CASSVGAPSGRTGELFF	TGTGCCAGCAGCGTAGGGGCGCCTAGCGGGAGAACCGGGGAGCTGTTTTTT
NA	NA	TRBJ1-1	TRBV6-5	CASSLTGYTEAFF	TGTGCCAGCAGTTTGACTGGTTACACTGAAGCTTTCTTT
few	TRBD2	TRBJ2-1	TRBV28	CASSLSRLAVNNEQFF	TGTGCCAGCAGTTTATCGAGACTAGCGGTCAACAATGAGCAGTTCTTC
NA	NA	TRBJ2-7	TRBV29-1	CSVDNGSNEQYF	TGCAGCGTTGACAACGGGAGCAACGAGCAGTACTTC
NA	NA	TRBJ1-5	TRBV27	CASSSPYQPQHF	TGTGCCAGCAGCTCCCCCTATCAGCCCCAGCATTTT
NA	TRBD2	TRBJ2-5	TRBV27	CASSTISGRFETQYF	TGTGCCAGCAGCACCATCAGCGGGAGGTTTGAGACCCAGTACTTC
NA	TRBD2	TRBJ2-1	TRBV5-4	CASSPGLAGGGEQFF	TGTGCCAGCAGCCCGGGACTAGCGGGAGGCGGAGAGCAGTTCTTC
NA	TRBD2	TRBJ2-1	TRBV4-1	CASSQDPAGAQFF	TGCGCCAGCAGCCAAGACCCAGCGGGGGCCCAGTTCTTC
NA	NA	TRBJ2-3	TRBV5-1	CASSLATVTDTQYF	TGCGCCAGCAGCTTGGCCACGGTCACAGATACGCAGTATTTT
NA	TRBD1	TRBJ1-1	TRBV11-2	CASRRRQGSTEAFF	TGTGCCAGCAGACGCCGACAGGGTAGTACTGAAGCTTTCTTT
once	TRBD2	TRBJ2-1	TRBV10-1	CASSEGEKREGNEQFF	TGCGCCAGCAGTGAGGGGGAAAAGCGGGAGGGCAATGAGCAGTTCTTC
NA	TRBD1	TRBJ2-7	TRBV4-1	CASSPTGIVYEQYF	TGCGCCAGCAGCCCGACAGGGATAGTCTACGAGCAGTACTTC
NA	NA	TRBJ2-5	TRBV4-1	CASSQDGQLMWETQYF	TGCGCCAGCAGCCAAGATGGTCAATTGATGTGGGAGACCCAGTACTTC
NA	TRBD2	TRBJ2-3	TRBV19	CASSIGGRAGDTQYF	TGTGCCAGTAGTATAGGAGGGAGGGCCGGGGATACGCAGTATTTT
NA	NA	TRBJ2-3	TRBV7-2	CASSLDQRDTDTQYF	TGTGCCAGCAGCTTAGATCAACGAGACACAGATACGCAGTATTTT
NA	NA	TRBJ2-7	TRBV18	CASSPALENSYEQYF	TGTGCCAGCTCACCTGCCCTCGAGAACTCCTACGAGCAGTACTTC
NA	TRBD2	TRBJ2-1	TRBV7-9	CASSISSSGRGGNEQFF	TGTGCCAGCAGCATCTCGTCTAGCGGGAGGGGAGGGAATGAGCAGTTCTTC
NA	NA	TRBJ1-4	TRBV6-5	CASSYGVGKEKLFF	TGTGCCAGCAGTTACGGGGTGGGTAAAGAAAAACTGTTTTTT
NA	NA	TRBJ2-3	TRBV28	CASSLLWPSTDTQYF	TGTGCCAGCAGTTTATTGTGGCCTAGCACAGATACGCAGTATTTT
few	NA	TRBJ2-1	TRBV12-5	CASGLGAGPYNEQFF	TGTGCTAGTGGTTTGGGGGCGGGCCCCTACAATGAGCAGTTCTTC
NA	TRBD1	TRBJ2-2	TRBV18	CASSSTGGTNTGELFF	TGTGCCAGCTCGTCCACAGGGGGCACGAACACCGGGGAGCTGTTTTTT
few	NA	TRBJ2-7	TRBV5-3	CARSLGEQYF	TGTGCCAGAAGCTTGGGGGAGCAGTACTTC
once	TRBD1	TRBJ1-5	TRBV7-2	CASSLVPPGQGNQPQHF	TGTGCCAGCAGCTTAGTACCACCGGGACAGGGCAATCAGCCCCAGCATTTT